This T cell receptor beta chain was retrieved from a study of blood T cell repertoires in COVID-19. In the study overall: Specimens from acute and convalescent COVID-19 originated in the United States, Italy and Spain. The cDNA or gDNA used as material had been derived from T cells, B-cell-depleted T cells, or PBMCs.

Original processing methods: Estimates of nucleated cell counts were drawn from the amplification of reference gene primers. TCRdb's table, derived via immunoSEQ multiplex PCR, lists solely in-frame clones and lacks some. For V, J and clone size, that table is used; D and trimming come from the DNA. This table holds 130,000 to 150,000 clones, roughly 84% found once. The CDR3 length is 15 residues. Trimming stripped 2 bases from V and 0 bases from J, with 7 bases between. Germline CDR1 reads SEHNR; CDR2 reads FQNEAQ (reference sequence). Cohorts were assigned according to the clinical history that participants reported.

This receptor was identified in a woman aged 50 to 60 who had been exposed to COVID-19. What was sequenced was PBMCs or T cells enriched from blood (not recorded which). The V call is TRBV7-9, the J call TRBJ1-4; D perhaps matches TRBD1 (5 bases). As DNA, the CDR3 is TGTGCCAGCAGCTTACAGGGTACAACTAATGAAAAACTGTTTTTT. Its protein is CASSLQGTTNEKLFF.